Listed here are 12 T cell receptor beta chains from one sample, sequenced in a study of patients and donors after allogeneic stem cell transplantation. Each CDR3 protein gets one entry after TCRdb re-called the RT-PCR reads with MiXCR. The sample has about 90,000 distinct CDR3 sequences; around 48% are singletons. Sequencing was done on a sample of blood, either unsorted or a sorted T cell fraction (not recorded which). The receptors shown here come from a human donor who was either an allogeneic HSCT recipient or a stem cell or donor lymphocyte infusion donor (not recorded which). It is not recorded whose cells these are; they may come from a transplant donor.

This clonotype is medium-sized (0.01 to 0.1%). The chain uses TRBV12-3 or TRBV12-4 and TRBJ1-2; tentative D call: TRBD1 (6 bases). The CDR3 totals 12 residues. V was cut by 3 bases and J by 8 bases, with 10 bases left in between. The CDR3 sequence is CASSLGTRGYTF. The CDR3, as DNA: TGTGCCAGCAGTTTGGGGACACGCGGCTACACCTTC.

The chain carries TRBV5-4 and TRBJ1-1; a weak D match, TRBD1 (6 bases). CDR3 length: 14 amino acids. Trimming took 2 bases from V and 4 from J, leaving 12 bases between them. Looked up from germline, CDR1 is SGHNT and CDR2 is YYREEE (reference sequence). The CDR3 nucleotides are TGTGCCAGCAGCTTAGGTGGGGGCTCCACTGAAGCTTTCTTT. This sequence encodes CASSLGGGSTEAFF.

The chain carries TRBV7-2 and TRBJ2-5; D ambiguous. The CDR3 has 12 amino acids. The V gene's germline CDR1 is SGHTA and CDR2 FQGNSA. Trimming removed 5 bases from V and 5 bases from J, with 9 bases in between. The CDR3 loop reads CASSLTVETQYF. DNA of the CDR3: TGTGCCAGCAGCCTTACGGTTGAGACCCAGTACTTC. Variable domain in full (rest from reference TRBV7-2 and TRBJ2-5): GAGVSQSPSNKVTEKGKDVELRCDPISGHTALYWYRQSLGQGLEFLIYFQGNSAPDKSGLPSDRFSAERTGGSVSTLTIQRTQQEDSAVYLCASSLTVETQYFGPGTRLLVL.

The genes are TRBV28 and TRBJ1-5; TRBD1 is a possible D gene (5 bases). Trimming took off 11 bases at V and 1 base at J, with 12 bases between the two ends. The CDR3 contains 13 residues. Per the germline V gene, CDR1 is MDHEN and CDR2 is SYDVKM. CDR3 nucleotides: TGTGCCTTGGGGGAGGGGAGCAATCAGCCCCAGCATTTT. Its translation: CALGEGSNQPQHF.

CDR3 sequence: CASSPRTSGPYEQYF. Written as DNA, the CDR3 is TGTGCCAGCAGTCCCCGAACTAGCGGACCCTACGAGCAGTACTTC. The rearrangement links TRBV27 to TRBJ2-7, with 8 nucleotides matching TRBD2. V lost 5 bases to trimming and J lost 2 bases; unmatched junction nucleotides: 8. There are 15 residues in the CDR3. CDR1 and CDR2 from the germline V gene are MNHEY and SMNVEV (reference sequence).

This clonotype was counted a few times. CDR3 region: CATSRASYYNSPLHF. The CDR3 nucleotides are TGTGCCACCAGCAGGGCATCGTACTATAATTCACCCCTCCACTTT. V usage is TRBV15 and J usage is TRBJ1-6; D ambiguous. This CDR3 has 15 residues. Deletions cut 3 bases from V and 3 bases from J, with 9 bases between. Looked up from germline, CDR1 is LNHNV and CDR2 is YYDKDF (reference sequence).

This clonotype appeared a single time. The rearrangement joins TRBV15 to TRBJ2-1; no firm D call. V lost 6 bases to trimming and J lost 5 bases, with 14 bases between them. Germline loops: CDR1 LNHNV, CDR2 YYDKDF (reference sequence). This CDR3 has 14 amino acids. CDR3 DNA sequence: TGTGCCACCAGTCCACTCTGGGATGACAATGAGCAGTTCTTC. This gives the protein CATSPLWDDNEQFF.

The chain has TRBV3-1 and TRBJ2-5, with a tentative D call TRBD1 (5 bases). CDR1 is LGHDT and CDR2 is YNNKEL in the germline V gene (reference sequence). This CDR3 spans 20 amino acids. Trimming pared 2 bases from V and 3 bases from J, leaving 28 bases between. The CDR3 nucleotides are TGTGCCAGCAGCCAAAAACTGTCGTATCAGGGCCGAAGGGTAGAAGAGACCCAGTACTTC. The encoded protein is CASSQKLSYQGRRVEETQYF.

Only a few counts were recorded for this clonotype. The chain employs TRBV6-5 and TRBJ1-3; possible D gene TRBD1, 5 bases. The CDR3 totals 15 residues. Deletions cut 2 bases from V and 0 bases from J, with 8 bases between. Germline V gene data show CDR1 as MNHEY and CDR2 as SVGAGI. CDR3 loop: CASSYRGLSGNTIYF. Here the CDR3 DNA reads TGTGCCAGCAGTTACCGGGGACTCTCTGGAAACACCATATATTTT.

The V gene is TRBV7-9, the J gene TRBJ1-1; D is unclear. V lost 4 bases to trimming and J lost 4 bases, with 16 bases between them. The CDR3 contains 15 residues. The germline gives CDR1 SEHNR, CDR2 FQNEAQ (reference sequence). The DNA for the CDR3 is TGTGCCAGCAGCTCCCCATCGGAGGGTGGCACTGAAGCTTTCTTT. Its protein product is CASSSPSEGGTEAFF.

The chain links TRBV20-1 to TRBJ1-4, with D possibly matching TRBD1 (5 bases). Germline CDR1 and CDR2: DFQATT and SNEGSKA (reference sequence). V lost 5 bases and J lost 8, with 12 bases in between. CDR3 length: 12 residues. The CDR3 DNA reads as TGCAGTGCTTCTAGACAGTCCGAAAAACTGTTTTTT. Encoded protein: CSASRQSEKLFF.

The chain combines TRBV18 with TRBJ1-6; D gene ambiguous. The germline V gene has CDR1 KGHSH and CDR2 LQKENI. V lost 0 bases and J lost 7, with 4 bases in between. CDR3 size: 13 residues. The CDR3 bases are TGTGCCAGCTCACCACCGAAGAATTCACCCCTCCACTTT. Translation gives CASSPPKNSPLHF.